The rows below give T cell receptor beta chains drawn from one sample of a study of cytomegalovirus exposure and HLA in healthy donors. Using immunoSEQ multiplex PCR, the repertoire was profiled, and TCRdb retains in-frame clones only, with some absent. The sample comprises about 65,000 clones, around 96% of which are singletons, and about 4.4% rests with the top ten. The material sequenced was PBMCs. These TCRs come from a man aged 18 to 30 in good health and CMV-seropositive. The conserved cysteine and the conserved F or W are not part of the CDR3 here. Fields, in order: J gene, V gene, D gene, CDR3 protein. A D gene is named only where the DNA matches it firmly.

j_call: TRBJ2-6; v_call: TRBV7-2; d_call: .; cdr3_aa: ASSQTGVSGANVLT
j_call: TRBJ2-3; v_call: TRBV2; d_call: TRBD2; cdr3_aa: ASSERGSSTDTQY
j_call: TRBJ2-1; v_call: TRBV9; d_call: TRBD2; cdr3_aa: ASSVASGTNEQF
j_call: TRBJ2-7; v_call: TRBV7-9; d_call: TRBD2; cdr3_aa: ASSPGLAGDDYEQY
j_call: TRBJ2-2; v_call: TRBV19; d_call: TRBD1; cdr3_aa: ASSRTGVNTGELF
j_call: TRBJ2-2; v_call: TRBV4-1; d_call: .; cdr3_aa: ASRTGSGELF
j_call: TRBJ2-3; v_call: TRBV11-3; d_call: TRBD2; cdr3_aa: ASSLDRWRGGTDTQY
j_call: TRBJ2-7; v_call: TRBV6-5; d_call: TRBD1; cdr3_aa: ASSYARTGGEQY
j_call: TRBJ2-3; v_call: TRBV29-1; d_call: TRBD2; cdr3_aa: SVVGSGGRTDTQY
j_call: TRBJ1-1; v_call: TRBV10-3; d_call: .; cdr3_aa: AISDRGLTEAF
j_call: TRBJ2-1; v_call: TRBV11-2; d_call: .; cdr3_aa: ASSPSGSYNEQF
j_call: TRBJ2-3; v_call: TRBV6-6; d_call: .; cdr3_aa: ATLLLDTQY
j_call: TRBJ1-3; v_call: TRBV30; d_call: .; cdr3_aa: AWSRVAGNIIY
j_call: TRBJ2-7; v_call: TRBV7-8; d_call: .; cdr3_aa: ASSLEGGTYEQY
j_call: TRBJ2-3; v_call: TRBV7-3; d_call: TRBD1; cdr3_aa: ASSGGQGDTQY
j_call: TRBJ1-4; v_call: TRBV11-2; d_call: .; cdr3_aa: ASSLIQNEKLF
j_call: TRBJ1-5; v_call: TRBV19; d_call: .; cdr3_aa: ASRQTGFEPQH
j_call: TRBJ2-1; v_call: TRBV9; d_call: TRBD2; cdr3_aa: ASSVSGSGSYNEQF
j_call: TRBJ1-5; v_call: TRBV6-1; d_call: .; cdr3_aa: ASTRGRNQPQH
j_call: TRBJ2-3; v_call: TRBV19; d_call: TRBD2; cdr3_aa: ASRPGTSGSPDTQY
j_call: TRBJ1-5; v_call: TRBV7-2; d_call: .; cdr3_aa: ASSLGRGLGQPQH
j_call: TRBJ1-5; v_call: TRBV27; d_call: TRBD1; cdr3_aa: ASSLSRGQDQPQH
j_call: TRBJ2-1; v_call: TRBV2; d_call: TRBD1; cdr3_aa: ASSPWTGAYNEQF
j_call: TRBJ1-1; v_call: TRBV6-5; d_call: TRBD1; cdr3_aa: ASSLLQGAEAF
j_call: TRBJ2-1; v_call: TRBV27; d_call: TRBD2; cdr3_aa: ASSLGLAGERGEQF
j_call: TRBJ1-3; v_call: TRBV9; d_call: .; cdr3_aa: ASSVARSQTSGNTIY
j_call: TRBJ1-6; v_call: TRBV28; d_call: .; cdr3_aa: ASVGQINSPLH
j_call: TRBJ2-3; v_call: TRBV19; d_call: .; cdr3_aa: ASSINRAADTQY
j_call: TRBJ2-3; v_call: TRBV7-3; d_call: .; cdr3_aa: ASSPVASTDTQY
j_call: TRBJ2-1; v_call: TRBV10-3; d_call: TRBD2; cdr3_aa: AISEYLVAGSYNEQF
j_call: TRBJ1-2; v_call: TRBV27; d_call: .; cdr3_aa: ASSFTGHYGYT
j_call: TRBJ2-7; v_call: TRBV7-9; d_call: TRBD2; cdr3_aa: ASSREVLAGDEQY
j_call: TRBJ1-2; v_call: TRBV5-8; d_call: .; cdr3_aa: ASSLEARRYGYT
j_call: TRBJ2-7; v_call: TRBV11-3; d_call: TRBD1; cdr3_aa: ASSLRQGMVDEQY
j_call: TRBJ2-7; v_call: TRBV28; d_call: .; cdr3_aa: ASSRANYEQY
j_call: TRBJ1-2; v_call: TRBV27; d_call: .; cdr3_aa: ASSPAGIGPNYGYT
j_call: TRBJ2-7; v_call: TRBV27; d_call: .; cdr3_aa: ASSRGANEQY
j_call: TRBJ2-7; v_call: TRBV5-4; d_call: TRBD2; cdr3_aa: ASSRTSGSTYEQY
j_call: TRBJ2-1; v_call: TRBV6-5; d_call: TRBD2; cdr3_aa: ASSYSTGGFYNEQF
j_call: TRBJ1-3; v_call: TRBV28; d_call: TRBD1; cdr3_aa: ASSFRTGGNTIY
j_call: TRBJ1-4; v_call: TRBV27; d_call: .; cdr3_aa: ASSLVNEKLF
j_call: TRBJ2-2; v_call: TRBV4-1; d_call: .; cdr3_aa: ASSQPGAGKTGELF
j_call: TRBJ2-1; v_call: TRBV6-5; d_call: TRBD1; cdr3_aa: ASRGTGGSDEQF
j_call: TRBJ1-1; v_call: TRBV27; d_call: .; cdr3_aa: ASSRGISNTGEAF
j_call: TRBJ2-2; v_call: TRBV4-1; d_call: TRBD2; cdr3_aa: ASSQQAGLAGGLGYTGELF
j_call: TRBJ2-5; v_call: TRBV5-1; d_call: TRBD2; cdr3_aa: ASSSPGLVEETQY
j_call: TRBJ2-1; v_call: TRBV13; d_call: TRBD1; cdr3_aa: ASSSIQGTYNEQF
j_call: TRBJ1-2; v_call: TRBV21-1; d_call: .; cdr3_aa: ASSLLRYSGYT
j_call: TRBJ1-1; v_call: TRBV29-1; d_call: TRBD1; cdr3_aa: SVENGTGEKRDTEAF
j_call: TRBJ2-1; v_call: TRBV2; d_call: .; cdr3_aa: ASSELTRENEQF
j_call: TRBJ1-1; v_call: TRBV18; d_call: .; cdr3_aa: ASSPRILEASNTEAF
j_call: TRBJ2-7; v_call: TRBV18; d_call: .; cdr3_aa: ASSPPSSLWEQY
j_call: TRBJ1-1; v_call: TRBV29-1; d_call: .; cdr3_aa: SVDGGTEAF
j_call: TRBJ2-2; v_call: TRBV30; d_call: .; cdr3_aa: AWRKARDGELF
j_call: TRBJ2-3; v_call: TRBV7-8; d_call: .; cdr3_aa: ASSLRGTSSTDTQY
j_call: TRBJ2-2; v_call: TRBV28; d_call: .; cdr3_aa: ASIATTEPNTGELF
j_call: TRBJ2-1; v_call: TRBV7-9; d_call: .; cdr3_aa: ASSFGGALGYNEQF
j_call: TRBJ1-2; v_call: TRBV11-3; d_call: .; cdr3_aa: ASSTDSNYGYT
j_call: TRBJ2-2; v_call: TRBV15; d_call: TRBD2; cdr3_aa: ATTRLADTGELF
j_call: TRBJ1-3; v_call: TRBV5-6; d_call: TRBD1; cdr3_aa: ASSLAGQGPSGNTIY